The TCR beta chain under discussion was sequenced for a study of beta chain features in type 1 diabetes. Overall study findings and caveats: Individuals with type 1 diabetes displayed fewer insertions and more deletions at VDJ junctions.

As for this clone: Its antigen is unidentified.

CD45RO/CCR7/CD25/CD127/CD95/CD27 separated CD4+ naive, central memory, regulatory and stem cell-like memory cells by sorting. Germline V lookup: CDR1 SGHTA, CDR2 FQGTGA. The CDR3 loop spans 16 amino acids. V lost 5 bases, J lost 0 bases, and 7 bases stayed unmatched. Of the isolated RNA, all was reverse transcribed, and so the sequenced material was expressed TCRB transcripts. TCRdb's copy holds only in-frame clones and misses some; the assay was immunoSEQ multiplex PCR. This table has fewer than 350,000 clones, around 7.8% appearing once. This rearrangement joins TRBV7-3 to TRBJ1-5, with 7 nucleotides matching TRBD1. The origin of this receptor is a woman under 30 in good health. Sequencing input: central memory CD4+ T cells from blood. CDR3 DNA sequence: TGTGCCAGCAGCCCGCGAACAGGGGTTAGCAATCAGCCCCAGCATTTT. It yields the protein CASSPRTGVSNQPQHF.